This paragraph covers one TCR beta chain sequence. PCR or immunohistochemistry showed mismatch repair deficiency in every enrolled patient. This specimen belongs to a study of PD-1 blockade in mismatch repair-deficient tumors. In the study overall: Patients had approximately 12 mismatch repair-deficient cancer types, all previously treated and progressing.

The CDR3 is made up of 11 amino acids. Germline V gene sequence: CDR1 GTSNPN, CDR2 SVGIG (reference sequence). Trimming took off 4 bases at V and 5 bases at J, with 9 bases between the two ends. Using immunoSEQ multiplex PCR, the repertoire was profiled, and TCRdb retains in-frame clones only, with some absent. This repertoire shows approximately 38,000 clones, roughly 80% found once; its top ten account for roughly 23%. This TCR was sampled from an adult with mismatch repair-deficient cancer. This chain joins TRBV30 and TRBJ2-7; no firm D call. The input for sequencing was peripheral blood, taken 4 weeks after starting pembrolizumab. CDR3 coding DNA: TGTGCCTGGATGATAGGCCACGAGCAGTACTTC. As protein: CAWMIGHEQYF.